These 18 T cell receptor beta chains originate from one sample sequenced in a study of vaccination and CD4 T cells after COVID-19. The antigens for these receptors are not known. Treatment denoted: roughly ten-day PBMC culture with coronavirus spike peptide pools or control peptides (ViraFEST assay). The Oncomine TCR Beta short-read assay sequenced DNA from cultured CD4+ T cells. From the PCR reads, TCRdb called clonotypes with MiXCR, one entry per CDR3 protein. The sample lists 9,500 to 13,000 distinct CDR3 sequences, 65% seen once, with over 20% in the top ten. The specimen comprised CD4+ T cells from blood, cultured in vitro, sampled before SARS-CoV-2 vaccination. These receptors were taken from a human donor who had recovered from COVID-19.

The V gene is TRBV28, the J gene TRBJ1-4; 7 bases line up with TRBD1. CDR3 length: 14 amino acids. The germline gives CDR1 MDHEN, CDR2 SYDVKM. Unmatched junction bases numbered 11, after V lost 6 bases and J lost 10 bases. This CDR3 is CASRPDRDYAKLFF. The CDR3 nucleotides read TGTGCCAGCAGACCCGACAGGGATTACGCAAAACTGTTTTTT.

This clonotype was picked up a small number of times. The rearrangement joins TRBV6-2 or TRBV6-3 to TRBJ2-2, with 11 bases matching TRBD1. Germline CDR1 is MNHEY and CDR2 is SVGEGT. Losses at the gene ends were 6 bases for V and 5 bases for J; bases not matched to a gene: 8. This CDR3 is 16 amino acids long. CDR3 region: CASSIGTGGPTGELFF. CDR3 nucleotide sequence: TGTGCCAGCAGCATAGGGACAGGGGGACCAACCGGGGAGCTGTTTTTT.

This clonotype has just a few counts. V gene TRBV12-3 or TRBV12-4 combines with J gene TRBJ2-1; no definite D call. Trimming took 7 bases from V and 0 from J, leaving 7 bases between them. This CDR3 has 13 residues. CDR3 protein: CASTPSSYNEQFF. For the CDR3, the DNA is TGTGCCAGCACTCCCAGCTCCTACAATGAGCAGTTCTTC.

This clonotype appeared a few times. V usage is TRBV28 and J usage is TRBJ1-5; maybe TRBD1 (6 bases). There are 15 residues in the CDR3. CDR1 MDHEN and CDR2 SYDVKM come from the germline V gene. Trimming pared 3 bases from V and 7 bases from J, leaving 16 bases between. In nucleotides, the CDR3 is TGTGCCAGCAGTTTTTCCAGGGGCGGCGGCCAGCCCCAGCATTTT. This codes for CASSFSRGGGQPQHF.

The chain recombines TRBV6-2 or TRBV6-3 with TRBJ2-5; perhaps TRBD2 as D (6 bases). In germline, CDR1 is MNHEY, CDR2 SVGEGT. The CDR3 length is 13 residues. Trimming removed 3 bases from V and 4 bases from J, with 9 bases in between. CDR3 DNA sequence: TGTGCCAGCAGTTATGGCGGGATAGAGACCCAGTACTTC. This encodes CASSYGGIETQYF.

The chain combines TRBV7-6 with TRBJ2-1; no clear D. Matching the DNA end better, TRBJ2-7 makes the J call doubtful. Looked up from germline, CDR1 is SGHVS and CDR2 is FNYEAQ. The CDR3 is 13 residues long. The CDR3 region has the DNA TGTGCCAGCAGCGTTGGGGATGTAGGCGAGCAGTACTTC. It is translated as CASSVGDVGEQYF.

J is TRBJ2-7 and V is TRBV7-9; TRBD1 is a possible D gene (6 bases). This CDR3 comprises 14 residues. Trimming removed 6 bases from V and 0 bases from J, with 12 bases in between. Germline V gene data show CDR1 as SEHNR and CDR2 as FQNEAQ (reference sequence). The CDR3 protein is CASRPGQNSYEQYF. The CDR3 DNA sequence: TGTGCCAGCAGACCCGGACAGAACTCCTACGAGCAGTACTTC.

This clonotype was observed a few times. The rearrangement links TRBV19 to TRBJ2-5, with 8 positions matching TRBD1. CDR1 is LNHDA, CDR2 SQIVND, per germline (reference sequence). The V gene end was trimmed by 5 bases and the J gene end by 3 bases; junction bases not matched to a gene: 2. This CDR3 has 13 residues. CDR3 DNA sequence: TGTGCCAGTAGTCTGGACAGGGAAGAGACCCAGTACTTC. Its translation is CASSLDREETQYF.

This clonotype was detected a few times. The gene calls are TRBV11-3 and TRBJ2-7, with TRBD1 as a possible D gene (6 bases). CDR1 is SGHNT, CDR2 YENEEA, per germline. Trimming stripped 4 bases from V and 5 bases from J, with 12 bases between. The CDR3 loop spans 13 amino acids. Here the CDR3 DNA reads TGTGCCAGCAGCTCATACAGGGACCACGAGCAGTACTTC. Translated: CASSSYRDHEQYF.

This clonotype was detected only a few times. This chain links TRBV6-1 with TRBJ1-6, with TRBD1 matching 11 bases. The germline V gene encodes CDR1 MNHNS and CDR2 SASEGT. V trimming: 5 bases; J trimming: 10 bases; junction bases outside the gene matches: 7. CDR3 length: 15 residues. The CDR3 DNA reads as TGTGCCAGCAGTAGTGGGACAGGGGGTTTCTCACCCCTCCACTTT. This translates into CASSSGTGGFSPLHF.

This clonotype was observed once. J is TRBJ2-7 and V is TRBV7-6; maybe TRBD2 (7 bases). With 2 bases removed from V and 6 bases from J, the gap between germline ends came to 17 bases. CDR1 is SGHVS, CDR2 FNYEAQ, per germline. The CDR3 is made up of 15 amino acids. Here the CDR3 DNA reads TGTGCCAGCAGCTTAAATCAGGGGAGGGCCGGCGAGCAGTACTTC. Translation: CASSLNQGRAGEQYF.

The gene calls are TRBV20-1 and TRBJ2-1; TRBD1 or TRBD2 may be the D gene (5 bases each). The CDR3 extends over 12 amino acids. Trimming removed 4 bases at V and 6 bases at J, with 10 bases between. Germline CDR1 DFQATT, CDR2 SNEGSKA (reference sequence). The CDR3 nucleotides are TGCAGTGCTATTTCAGGGAGCAATGAGCAGTTCTTC. Protein sequence: CSAISGSNEQFF.

This clonotype was counted a few times. This sequence joins TRBV20-1 and TRBJ2-5, with 7 bases aligning to TRBD1. The CDR3 is 15 amino acids. Trimming removed 5 bases from V and 6 bases from J; junction bases left unmatched: 15. Per the germline V gene, CDR1 is DFQATT and CDR2 is SNEGSKA (reference sequence). The CDR3 DNA reads as TGCAGTGCTCCCCACTCCACAGGGGATGGTAAGACCCAGTACTTC. It is translated as CSAPHSTGDGKTQYF.

The J gene is TRBJ2-5, the V gene TRBV12-3 or TRBV12-4, with 7 bases fitting TRBD2. The trim removed 1 base at V and 5 bases at J, leaving 4 bases unmatched. The CDR3 runs 14 residues. This CDR3 is CASSLGGSLETQYF. The CDR3 coding sequence is TGTGCCAGCAGTTTAGGCGGGAGCCTGGAGACCCAGTACTTC.

V usage is TRBV19 and J usage is TRBJ1-2, with D unresolved. Germline loops: CDR1 LNHDA, CDR2 SQIVND (reference sequence). This CDR3 is built from 15 residues. The ends were cut back, 1 base at V and 2 bases at J, with 11 bases in the middle. CDR3 sequence reads: CASSIGSGGNYGYTF. In nucleotides, the CDR3 is TGTGCCAGTAGTATAGGCTCCGGAGGAAACTATGGCTACACCTTC.

The rearrangement uses TRBV6-1 and TRBJ2-1, with D maybe TRBD1 (5 bases). Germline lookup yields CDR1 MNHNS and CDR2 SASEGT. Between the trimmed V and J ends, which lost 6 bases and 5 bases, there was a span of 20 bases. CDR3 size: 16 residues. CDR3 protein: CASRDNSALMDNEQFF. CDR3 coding DNA: TGTGCCAGCAGGGACAACAGTGCATTAATGGACAATGAGCAGTTCTTC.

The chain is built from TRBV7-9 and TRBJ2-3; D remains unclear. Between the trimmed V and J ends, which lost 5 bases and 1 base, there was a span of 7 bases. This CDR3 has 13 amino acids. Germline loops: CDR1 SEHNR, CDR2 FQNEAQ (reference sequence). The CDR3 is CASSPLGTDTQYF. The CDR3 DNA reads as TGTGCCAGCAGCCCCCTGGGCACAGATACGCAGTATTTT.

This clonotype occurred a few times. CDR3 in amino acids: CSAINPSGITKNIQYF. The CDR3 DNA sequence: TGCAGTGCTATTAACCCTAGCGGGATAACCAAAAACATTCAGTACTTC. V and J are TRBV20-1 and TRBJ2-4; 9 bases are a match to TRBD2. V lost 4 bases to trimming and J lost 2 bases; unmatched junction nucleotides: 9. The CDR3 contains 16 residues. Looked up from germline, CDR1 is DFQATT and CDR2 is SNEGSKA (reference sequence).